The next 19 T cell receptor beta chains were all read from a single sample in a study of blood T cells in healthy people across ages. Next came a second PCR, run for roughly 6 to 11 cycles, which used a sample-barcoded 5' primer along with a J-beta primer mix. MiXCR, applied by TCRdb to the 5' RACE reads, yields one record per CDR3 protein. This sample has approximately 780,000 distinct CDR3 sequences, with roughly 24% found just once. This same sample was also part of a study on T cells of mothers and their children.

The sequenced sample consisted of blood. The receptors originated from a boy aged 5 to 17 in good health.

This clonotype showed up just a few times. The chain links TRBV12-3 or TRBV12-4 to TRBJ1-5, with 7 bases identical to TRBD1. Unmatched junction bases numbered 6, after V lost 5 bases and J lost 8 bases. The CDR3 is made up of 13 amino acids. This CDR3 reads CASSPGGRKPQHF. The CDR3 bases are TGTGCCAGCAGTCCAGGGGGTAGAAAGCCCCAGCATTTT.

The chain uses TRBV7-9 and TRBJ2-1, with 12 nucleotides matching TRBD2. Germline assignment: CDR1 SEHNR and CDR2 FQNEAQ (reference sequence). Trimming removed 1 base from V and 4 bases from J; junction bases left unmatched: 2. The CDR3 length is 16 residues. The CDR3 reads CASSLVTSGGYNEQFF. DNA for the CDR3: TGTGCCAGCAGCTTAGTAACTAGCGGGGGGTACAATGAGCAGTTCTTC.

This clonotype was found a few times. The V gene is TRBV25-1, the J gene TRBJ1-5; a weak D match, TRBD1 (6 bases). The CDR3 is made up of 14 amino acids. Trimming pared 3 bases from V and 11 bases from J, leaving 17 bases between. CDR1 is MGHDK, CDR2 SYGVNS, per germline. The CDR3 nucleotides are TGTGCCAGCAGTGAGGGACCATGGGGGCCGGCCCAGCATTTT. Translating gives CASSEGPWGPAQHF.

This clonotype was recorded at least ten times. The chain couples TRBV19 to TRBJ1-4; D gene unclear. Trimming shortened V by 5 bases and J by 4 bases, and 14 bases separated the two germline ends. CDR3 length equals 15 residues. Looked up from germline, CDR1 is LNHDA and CDR2 is SQIVND (reference sequence). The CDR3 sequence: CASSPKGLLNEKLFF. CDR3 nucleotide sequence: TGTGCCAGTAGTCCCAAAGGCCTCCTTAATGAAAAACTGTTTTTT.

The V gene is TRBV12-3 or TRBV12-4, the J gene TRBJ1-2, with 9 positions matching TRBD1. The V gene end was trimmed by 5 bases and the J gene end by 8 bases; junction bases not matched to a gene: 6. CDR3 length equals 13 residues. The CDR3 coding sequence is TGTGCCAGCAGTGACAGGGGGGTTAAGGGCTACACCTTC. Its protein product is CASSDRGVKGYTF.

This clonotype has a handful of counts. The CDR3 coding sequence is TGTGCCAGCAGGCCGGGACGGAATAGCAATCAGCCCCAGCATTTT. It yields the protein CASRPGRNSNQPQHF. The chain is built from TRBV12-3 or TRBV12-4 and TRBJ1-5; D might be TRBD1 (5 bases). The germline V and J ends were trimmed by 6 bases and 0 bases, with 12 bases remaining between them. The CDR3 spans 15 residues.

In its sample, this clonotype was seen a few times. This rearrangement joins TRBV6-2 or TRBV6-3 to TRBJ1-1; D call uncertain. With 6 bases removed from V and 3 bases from J, the gap between germline ends came to 17 bases. The CDR3 has 15 amino acids. Per germline, CDR1 MNHEY and CDR2 SVGEGT. CDR3 region: CASSRISDGYTEAFF. Here the CDR3 DNA reads TGTGCCAGCAGCAGAATATCGGACGGCTACACTGAAGCTTTCTTT.

There are a few counts of this clonotype. CDR3: CASSLGGQGKTEAFF. The CDR3 nucleotides read TGTGCCAGCAGCTTAGGGGGACAGGGGAAGACTGAAGCTTTCTTT. This chain joins TRBV13 and TRBJ1-1; the match to TRBD1 covers 10 bases. This CDR3 region has 15 residues. Germline values: CDR1 PRHDT, CDR2 FYEKMQ (reference sequence). Unmatched junction bases numbered 3, after V lost 0 bases and J lost 5 bases.

The chain carries TRBV20-1 and TRBJ2-5; a possible D gene is TRBD2 (5 bases). The DNA end lines up better with TRBJ2-7; the J call may be wrong. This CDR3 region has 13 residues. Germline-derived CDR1 and CDR2 are DFQATT and SNEGSKA (reference sequence). CDR3 bases: TGCAGTGCTAGACAACCAACTAGGGACGAGCAGTACTTC. Translation gives CSARQPTRDEQYF.

The chain is built from TRBV10-1 and TRBJ2-1, with D perhaps assigned TRBD1 or TRBD2 (5 bases each). This CDR3 spans 12 amino acids. Trimming took off 5 bases at V and 9 bases at J, with 11 bases between the two ends. The germline CDR1 and CDR2 sequences are WNHNN and SYGVQD (reference sequence). The CDR3 sequence: CASSRSGSEQFF. The CDR3 bases are TGCGCCAGCAGTCGATCAGGGAGTGAGCAGTTCTTC.

The V call is TRBV5-4, the J call TRBJ2-5; TRBD2 aligns across 7 bases. The J call may be incorrect, as the DNA end agrees better with TRBJ2-1. This CDR3 is built from 14 residues. Germline-derived CDR1 and CDR2 are SGHNT and YYREEE (reference sequence). Written as DNA, the CDR3 is TGTGCCAGCAGCTTGAAGCGGGACGGCAATGAGCAGTTCTTC. Protein product: CASSLKRDGNEQFF.

This rearrangement joins TRBV12-3 or TRBV12-4 to TRBJ2-1, with 9 bases fitting TRBD1. The CDR3 runs to 17 residues. V shed 5 bases and J 16 bases; nucleotides not matched to a gene: 24. As DNA, the CDR3 is TGTGCCAGCAGTCCCAGATCCCGGGACAGGGCGGCATCCCTCTCCTTCTTC. Protein product: CASSPRSRDRAASLSFF.

This clonotype occurred a few times. V usage is TRBV5-5 and J usage is TRBJ1-4, with no clear D. Looked up from germline, CDR1 is SGHKS and CDR2 is YYEKEE (reference sequence). The CDR3 contains 14 residues. Trimming removed 0 bases at V and 8 bases at J, with 11 bases between. Here the CDR3 reads CASSLGQFLEKLFF. CDR3 DNA sequence: TGTGCCAGCAGCTTGGGCCAGTTTTTAGAAAAACTGTTTTTT.

This clonotype occurred many times. Compared with germline, one end of the junction differs, possibly owing to a read error. This chain joins TRBV7-6 and TRBJ2-1; 8 bases map to TRBD2. The germline CDR1 and CDR2 sequences are SGHVS and FNYEAQ. CDR3 length: 15 amino acids. As DNA, the CDR3 is TGTGCCAGCAGTTTAGGGACTAGCTCCTACAATGAGCAGTTCTTC. This gives the protein CASSLGTSSYNEQFF.

This clonotype was seen only a few times. V and J are TRBV2 and TRBJ2-5; TRBD1 matches at 9 bases. The J call may not be correct, given that the DNA end is closer to TRBJ2-7. The germline V gene has CDR1 SNHLY and CDR2 FYNNEI. The CDR3 runs to 15 residues. This CDR3 reads CASLSRGTGSYEQYF. The DNA of the CDR3 is TGTGCCAGCCTCTCCCGGGGGACAGGGTCCTACGAGCAGTACTTC.

A few counts support this clonotype. The V gene is TRBV20-1, the J gene TRBJ1-4; D gene uncertain. Trimming took 5 bases from V and 7 from J, leaving 11 bases between them. This CDR3 spans 12 amino acids. Per germline, CDR1 DFQATT and CDR2 SNEGSKA (reference sequence). CDR3: CSAGLTGEKLFF. The CDR3, as DNA: TGCAGTGCTGGGCTAACGGGTGAAAAACTGTTTTTT.

CDR3 sequence: CSAPGLASYEQYF. CDR3 nucleotides: TGCAGTGCTCCGGGACTAGCGTCCTACGAGCAGTACTTC. The chain carries TRBV20-1 and TRBJ2-5, with TRBD2 identical over 10 bases. The DNA end is more similar to TRBJ2-7, so the J call may be wrong. CDR3 length: 13 residues. Germline CDR1 and CDR2: DFQATT and SNEGSKA (reference sequence).

This rearrangement joins TRBV20-1 to TRBJ2-2, with D possibly TRBD2 on 5 matching bases. The CDR3 covers 12 residues. The germline V and J ends were trimmed by 3 bases and 6 bases, with 8 bases remaining between them. Germline-derived CDR1 and CDR2 are DFQATT and SNEGSKA (reference sequence). Here the CDR3 reads CSASPSSGELFF. In nucleotides, the CDR3 is TGCAGTGCTAGTCCTAGCTCCGGGGAGCTGTTTTTT.

This clonotype was observed a few times. The chain couples TRBV29-1 to TRBJ2-2; D is perhaps TRBD2 (5 bases). V was trimmed by 6 bases and J by 0 bases, leaving 8 bases between them. The CDR3 length is 13 residues. Germline V gives CDR1 SQVTM, CDR2 ANQGSEA. The CDR3 bases are TGCAGCGTCGGGGTCCCGAACACCGGGGAGCTGTTTTTT. This encodes CSVGVPNTGELFF.